This T cell receptor (beta chain) was identified in a study of T-cell reconstitution after alpha-beta-depleted transplantation in children. This CDR3 has 12 amino acids. V was shortened by 6 bases and J by 4 bases, with 11 bases between the two germline ends. Germline V CDR1 and CDR2: SQVTM, ANQGSEA. Unique molecular identifiers were incorporated during preparation of the TCRbeta library. MiXCR, run by TCRdb on the PCR reads, gives a single entry per CDR3 protein. The sample has some 81,000 distinct CDR3 sequences, 13% to 15% seen once. Findings and caveats of the study: Certain patients had high TCRbeta diversity at day 60, and it came from recipient T cells and thymic progenitors that survived. By one year post-transplant, T-cell counts and diversity largely arose from T cells that were newly produced. Expanded graft clones, several hundred of them, were reportedly the source of alpha-beta T cells about two months after transplant.

There are a few counts of this clonotype. What it recognizes is unknown. The chain recombines TRBV29-1 with TRBJ2-3, with a possible D match to TRBD1 (6 bases). The source was PBMCs, mostly from graft donor cells, collected 180 days after TCRalphabeta/CD19-depleted stem cell transplant. This clonotype originated in a male patient aged 2-15 years who had a stem cell transplant for acute lymphoblastic leukemia, so the T cells may come from the graft donor. CDR3 sequence: CSVSQGADTQYF. The CDR3 nucleotides read TGCAGCGTCTCACAGGGAGCAGATACGCAGTATTTT.